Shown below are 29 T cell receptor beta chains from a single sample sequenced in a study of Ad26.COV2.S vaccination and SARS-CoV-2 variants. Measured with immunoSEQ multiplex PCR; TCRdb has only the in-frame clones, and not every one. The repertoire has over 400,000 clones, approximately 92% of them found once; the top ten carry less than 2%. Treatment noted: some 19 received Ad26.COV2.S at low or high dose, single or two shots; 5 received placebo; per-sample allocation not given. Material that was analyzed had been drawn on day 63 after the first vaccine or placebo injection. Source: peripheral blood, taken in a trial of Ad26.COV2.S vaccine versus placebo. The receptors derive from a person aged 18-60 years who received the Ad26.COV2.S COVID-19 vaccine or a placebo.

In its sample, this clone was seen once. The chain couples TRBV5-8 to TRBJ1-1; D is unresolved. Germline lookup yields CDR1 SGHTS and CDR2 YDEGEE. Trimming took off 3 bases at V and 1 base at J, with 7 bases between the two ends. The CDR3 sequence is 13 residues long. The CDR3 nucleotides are TGTGCCAGCAGCTCCGCGAGGAACACTGAAGCTTTCTTT. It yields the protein CASSSARNTEAFF.

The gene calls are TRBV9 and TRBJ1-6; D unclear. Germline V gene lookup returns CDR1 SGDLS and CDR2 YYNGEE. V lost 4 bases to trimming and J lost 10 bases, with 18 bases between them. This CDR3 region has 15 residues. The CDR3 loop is CASSRDNDRVSPLHF. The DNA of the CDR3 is TGTGCCAGCAGCAGAGACAATGACCGGGTATCACCCCTCCACTTT. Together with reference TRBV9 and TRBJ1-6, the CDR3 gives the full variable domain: DSGVTQTPKHLITATGQRVTLRCSPRSGDLSVYWYQQSLDQGLQFLIQYYNGEERAKGNILERFSAQQFPDLHSELNLSSLELGDSALYFCASSRDNDRVSPLHFGNGTRLTVT.

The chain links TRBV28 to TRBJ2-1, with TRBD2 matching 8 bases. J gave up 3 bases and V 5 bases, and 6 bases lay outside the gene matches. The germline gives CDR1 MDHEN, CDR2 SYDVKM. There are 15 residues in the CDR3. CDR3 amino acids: CASSPPGTSYNEQFF. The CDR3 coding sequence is TGTGCCAGCAGTCCTCCCGGGACTAGCTACAATGAGCAGTTCTTC.

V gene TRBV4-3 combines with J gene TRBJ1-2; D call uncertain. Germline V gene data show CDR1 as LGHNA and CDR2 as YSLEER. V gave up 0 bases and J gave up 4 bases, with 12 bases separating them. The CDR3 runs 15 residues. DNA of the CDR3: TGCGCCAGCAGCCAAGATCGGCAGTCTCCCTATGGCTACACCTTC. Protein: CASSQDRQSPYGYTF.

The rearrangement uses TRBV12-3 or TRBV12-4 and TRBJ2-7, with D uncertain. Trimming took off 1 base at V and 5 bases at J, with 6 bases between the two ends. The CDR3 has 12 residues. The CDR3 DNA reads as TGTGCCAGCAGTTTAGTCGGCGACGAGCAGTACTTC. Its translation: CASSLVGDEQYF.

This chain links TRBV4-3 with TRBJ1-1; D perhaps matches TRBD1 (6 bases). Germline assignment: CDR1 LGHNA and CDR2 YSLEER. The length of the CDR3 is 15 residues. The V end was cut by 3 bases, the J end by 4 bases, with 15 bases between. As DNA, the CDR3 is TGCGCCAGCAGCCACCTTCTCGAGGGGGGCACTGAAGCTTTCTTT. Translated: CASSHLLEGGTEAFF.

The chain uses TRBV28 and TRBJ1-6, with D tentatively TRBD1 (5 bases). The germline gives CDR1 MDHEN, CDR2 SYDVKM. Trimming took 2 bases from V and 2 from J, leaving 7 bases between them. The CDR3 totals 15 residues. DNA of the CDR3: TGTGCCAGCAGTTTACGGGGCCCCTATAATTCACCCCTCCACTTT. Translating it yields CASSLRGPYNSPLHF.

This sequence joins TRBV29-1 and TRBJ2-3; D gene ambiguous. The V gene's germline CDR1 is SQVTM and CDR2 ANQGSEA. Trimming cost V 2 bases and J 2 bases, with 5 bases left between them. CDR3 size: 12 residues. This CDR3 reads CSVEQYTDTQYF. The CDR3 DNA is TGCAGCGTTGAACAGTACACAGATACGCAGTATTTT.

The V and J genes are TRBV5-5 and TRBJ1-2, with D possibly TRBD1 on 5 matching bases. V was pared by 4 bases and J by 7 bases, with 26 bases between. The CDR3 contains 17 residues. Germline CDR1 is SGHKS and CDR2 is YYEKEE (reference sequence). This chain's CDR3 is CASSRTWQAHPGGGYTF. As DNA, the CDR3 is TGTGCCAGCAGCCGAACTTGGCAGGCCCACCCCGGGGGTGGCTACACCTTC.

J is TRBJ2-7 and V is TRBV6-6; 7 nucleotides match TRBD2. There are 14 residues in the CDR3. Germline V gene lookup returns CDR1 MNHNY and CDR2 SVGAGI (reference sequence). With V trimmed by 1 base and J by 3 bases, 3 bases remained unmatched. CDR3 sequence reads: CASSYWGGDYEQYF. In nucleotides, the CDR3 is TGTGCCAGCAGTTACTGGGGGGGGGACTACGAGCAGTACTTC.

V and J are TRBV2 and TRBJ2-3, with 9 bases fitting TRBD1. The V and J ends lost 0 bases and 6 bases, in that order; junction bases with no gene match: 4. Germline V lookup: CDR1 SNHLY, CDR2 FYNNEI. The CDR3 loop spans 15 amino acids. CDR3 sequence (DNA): TGTGCCAGCAGTGAAGCCCGGACAGGGGCCGATACGCAGTATTTT. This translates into CASSEARTGADTQYF.

The CDR3 DNA is TGTGCCAGCAGTTATGGCGGGGGGGGGTACAATGAGCAGTTCTTC. Amino acids: CASSYGGGGYNEQFF. The V call is TRBV6-5, the J call TRBJ2-1; 9 nucleotides agree with TRBD2. The CDR3 spans 15 residues. CDR1 and CDR2 (germline): MNHEY, SVGAGI. V shed 3 bases, J shed 4 bases, and the junction held 4 bases outside the gene matches.

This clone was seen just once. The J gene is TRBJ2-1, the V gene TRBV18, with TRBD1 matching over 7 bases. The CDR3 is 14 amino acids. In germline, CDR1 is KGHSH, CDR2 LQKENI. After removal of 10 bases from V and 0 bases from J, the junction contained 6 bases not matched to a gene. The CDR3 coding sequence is TGTGCCACCCGCAGGGACAGCTCCTACAATGAGCAGTTCTTC. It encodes CATRRDSSYNEQFF.

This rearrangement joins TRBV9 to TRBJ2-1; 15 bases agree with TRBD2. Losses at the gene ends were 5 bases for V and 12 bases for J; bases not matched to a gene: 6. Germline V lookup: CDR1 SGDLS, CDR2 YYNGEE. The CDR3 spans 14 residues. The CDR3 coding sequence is TGTGCCAGCAGTCTCGGACTAGCGGGGGGGCGGCAGTTCTTC. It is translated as CASSLGLAGGRQFF.

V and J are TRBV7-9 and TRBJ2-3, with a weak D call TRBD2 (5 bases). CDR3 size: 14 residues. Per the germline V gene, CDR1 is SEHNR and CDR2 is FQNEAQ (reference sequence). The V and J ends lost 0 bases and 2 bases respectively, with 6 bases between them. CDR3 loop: CASSLAGATDTQYF. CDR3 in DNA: TGTGCCAGCAGCTTAGCGGGAGCCACAGATACGCAGTATTTT.

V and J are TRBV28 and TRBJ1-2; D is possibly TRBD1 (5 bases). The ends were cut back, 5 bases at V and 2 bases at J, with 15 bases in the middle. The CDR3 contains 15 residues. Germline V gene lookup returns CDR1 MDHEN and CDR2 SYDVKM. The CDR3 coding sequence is TGTGCCAGCAGTCCAGCGAGGGGTAGGAACTATGGCTACACCTTC. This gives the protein CASSPARGRNYGYTF.

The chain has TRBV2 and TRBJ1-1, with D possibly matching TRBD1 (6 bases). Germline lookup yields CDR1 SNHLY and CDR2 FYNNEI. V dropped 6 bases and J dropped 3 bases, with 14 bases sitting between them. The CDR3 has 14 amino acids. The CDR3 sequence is CASRRGAVDTEAFF. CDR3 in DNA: TGTGCCAGCAGACGGGGGGCGGTGGACACTGAAGCTTTCTTT.

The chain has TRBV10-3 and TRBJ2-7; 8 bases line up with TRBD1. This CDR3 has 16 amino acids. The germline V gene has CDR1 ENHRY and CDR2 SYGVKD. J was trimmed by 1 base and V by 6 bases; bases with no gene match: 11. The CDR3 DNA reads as TGTGCCATCAGCCGACGTCCGGGACAGGAATCCTACGAGCAGTACTTC. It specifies CAISRRPGQESYEQYF.

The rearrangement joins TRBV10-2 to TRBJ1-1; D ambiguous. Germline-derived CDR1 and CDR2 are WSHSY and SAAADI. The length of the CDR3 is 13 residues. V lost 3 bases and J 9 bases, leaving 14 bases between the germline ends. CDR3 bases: TGCGCCAGCAGTGACGAGGAAACAGTACAAGCTTTCTTT. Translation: CASSDEETVQAFF.

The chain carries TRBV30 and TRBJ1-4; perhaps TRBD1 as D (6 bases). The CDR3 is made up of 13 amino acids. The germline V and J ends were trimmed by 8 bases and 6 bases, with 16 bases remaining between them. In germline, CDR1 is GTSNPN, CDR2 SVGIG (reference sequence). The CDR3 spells CARKQGFDEKLFF. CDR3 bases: TGTGCCCGAAAACAGGGATTTGATGAAAAACTGTTTTTT.

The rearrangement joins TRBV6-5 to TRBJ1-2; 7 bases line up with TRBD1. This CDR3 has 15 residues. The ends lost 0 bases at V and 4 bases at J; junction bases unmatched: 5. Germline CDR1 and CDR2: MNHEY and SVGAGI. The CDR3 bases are TGTGCCAGCAGTTACTCGACAGGGTCCGCCTATGGCTACACCTTC. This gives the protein CASSYSTGSAYGYTF.

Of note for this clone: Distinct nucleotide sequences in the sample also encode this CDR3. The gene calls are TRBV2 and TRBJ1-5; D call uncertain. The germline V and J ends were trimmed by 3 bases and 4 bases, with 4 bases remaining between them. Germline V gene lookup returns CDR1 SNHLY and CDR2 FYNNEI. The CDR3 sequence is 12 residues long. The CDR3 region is CASSDSNQPQHF. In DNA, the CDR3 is TGTGCCAGCAGTGATTCGAATCAGCCCCAGCATTTT.

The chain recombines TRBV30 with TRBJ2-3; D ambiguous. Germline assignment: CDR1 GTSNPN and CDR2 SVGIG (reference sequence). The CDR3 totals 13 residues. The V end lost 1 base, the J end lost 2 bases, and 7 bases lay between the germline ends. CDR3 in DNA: TGTGCCTGGAGTGCGGCCCTCACAGATACGCAGTATTTT. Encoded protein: CAWSAALTDTQYF.

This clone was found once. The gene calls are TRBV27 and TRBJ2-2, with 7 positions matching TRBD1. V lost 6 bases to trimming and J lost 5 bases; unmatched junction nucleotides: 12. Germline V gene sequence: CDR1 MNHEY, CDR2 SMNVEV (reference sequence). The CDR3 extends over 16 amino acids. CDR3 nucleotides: TGTGCCAGCAGGATGGGACAGAATTTAATTACCGGGGAGCTGTTTTTT. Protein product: CASRMGQNLITGELFF.

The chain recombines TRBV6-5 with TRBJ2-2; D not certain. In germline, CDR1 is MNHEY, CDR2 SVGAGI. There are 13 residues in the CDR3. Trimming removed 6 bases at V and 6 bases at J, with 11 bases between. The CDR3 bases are TGTGCCAGCAGACTGAGCCTCTCCGGGGAGCTGTTTTTT. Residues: CASRLSLSGELFF.

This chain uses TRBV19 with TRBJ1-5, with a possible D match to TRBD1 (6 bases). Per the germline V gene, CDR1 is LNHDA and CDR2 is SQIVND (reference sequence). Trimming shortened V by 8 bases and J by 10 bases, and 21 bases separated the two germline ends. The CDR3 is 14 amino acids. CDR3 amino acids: CASRGQLPPRPQHF. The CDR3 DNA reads TGTGCCAGTCGTGGACAGCTCCCGCCACGCCCCCAGCATTTT.

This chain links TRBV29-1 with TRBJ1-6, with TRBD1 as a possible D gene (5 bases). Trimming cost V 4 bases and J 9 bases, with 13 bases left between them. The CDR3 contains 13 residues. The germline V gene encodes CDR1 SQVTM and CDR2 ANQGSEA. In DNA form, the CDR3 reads TGCAGCGTTGTATGGGGGAGCGGTTCACCCCTCCACTTT. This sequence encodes CSVVWGSGSPLHF.

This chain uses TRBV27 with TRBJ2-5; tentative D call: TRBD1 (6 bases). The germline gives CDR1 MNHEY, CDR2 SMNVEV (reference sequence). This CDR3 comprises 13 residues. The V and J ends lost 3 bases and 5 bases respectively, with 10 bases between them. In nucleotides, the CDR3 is TGTGCCAGCAGTTTGCAGGGGCGGGAGACCCAGTACTTC. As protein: CASSLQGRETQYF.

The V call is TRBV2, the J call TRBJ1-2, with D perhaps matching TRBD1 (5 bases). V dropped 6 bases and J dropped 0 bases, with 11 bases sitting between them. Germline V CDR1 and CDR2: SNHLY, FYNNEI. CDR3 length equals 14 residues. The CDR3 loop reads CASRIGGSNYGYTF. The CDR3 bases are TGTGCCAGCAGAATCGGGGGTTCTAACTATGGCTACACCTTC.